These 24 T cell receptor beta chains were sequenced from one sample in a study of blood T cell repertoires in COVID-19. Clones were read by immunoSEQ multiplex PCR, and TCRdb kept only the in-frame ones, dropping some. The sample includes about 150,000 clones, 70% to 90% of them seen just once. The specimen sequenced was peripheral blood. These receptors were taken from an elderly man with COVID-19, enrolled during active disease.

The chain combines TRBV5-8 with TRBJ2-1; D possibly corresponds to TRBD1 (5 bases). Germline CDR1 reads SGHTS; CDR2 reads YDEGEE. V was shortened by 2 bases and J by 8 bases, with 17 bases between the two germline ends. The CDR3 runs to 15 residues. CDR3 loop: CASSLPGIRIDEQFF. The CDR3 bases are TGTGCCAGCAGCTTACCAGGGATTAGAATCGATGAGCAGTTCTTC.

Comments on this clone: Other DNA sequences in the sample encode the same CDR3. The V call is TRBV19, the J call TRBJ1-4; a possible D gene is TRBD1 (6 bases). The CDR3 runs 13 residues. V lost 3 bases to trimming and J lost 8 bases, with 10 bases between them. Germline V gives CDR1 LNHDA, CDR2 SQIVND (reference sequence). CDR3 sequence reads: CASSMGRGEKLFF. CDR3 sequence (DNA): TGTGCCAGTAGTATGGGCAGGGGCGAAAAACTGTTTTTT.

The chain employs TRBV6-2 or TRBV6-3 and TRBJ1-1; the match to TRBD1 covers 8 bases. There are 14 residues in the CDR3. The germline CDR1 and CDR2 sequences are MNHEY and SVGEGT. Losses at the gene ends were 5 bases for V and 5 bases for J; bases not matched to a gene: 7. CDR3 residues: CASSAQGAPTEAFF. The CDR3 region has the DNA TGTGCCAGCAGTGCCCAGGGGGCGCCTACTGAAGCTTTCTTT.

Only a few counts were recorded for this clone. V gene TRBV6-2 or TRBV6-3 combines with J gene TRBJ1-1; perhaps TRBD1 as D (6 bases). This CDR3 is built from 14 residues. The germline V gene has CDR1 MNHEY and CDR2 SVGEGT. Trimming shortened V by 4 bases and J by 0 bases, and 9 bases separated the two germline ends. CDR3 protein: CASSSGTLNTEAFF. CDR3 nucleotides: TGTGCCAGCAGTTCTGGGACACTGAACACTGAAGCTTTCTTT.

This chain connects TRBV2 to TRBJ1-2, with D possibly matching TRBD1 (6 bases). Germline V gene data show CDR1 as SNHLY and CDR2 as FYNNEI. The CDR3 extends over 14 amino acids. V was pared by 4 bases and J by 3 bases, with 12 bases between. The CDR3 DNA is TGTGCCAGCAGTGTTAGGACAGCAGACTATGGCTACACCTTC. Protein product: CASSVRTADYGYTF.

The chain couples TRBV3-1 (or the pseudogene TRBV3-2) to TRBJ1-2, with TRBD1 matching over 7 bases. The V gene's germline CDR1 is LGHDT and CDR2 YNNKEL (reference sequence). With V trimmed by 1 base and J by 7 bases, 9 bases remained unmatched. There are 15 residues in the CDR3. CDR3 bases: TGTGCCAGCAGCCAAGTTAGACAGGGATTCGGTGGCTACACCTTC. Amino acids: CASSQVRQGFGGYTF.

The CDR3 is CASSQGPYGEKLFF. DNA of the CDR3: TGCGCCAGCAGCCAAGGCCCCTACGGTGAAAAACTGTTTTTT. The genes are TRBV4-1 and TRBJ1-4; no reliable D call. V was pared by 1 base and J by 7 bases, with 10 bases between. This CDR3 spans 14 amino acids. CDR1 is MGHRA, CDR2 YSYEKL, per germline.

This clone was seen only once. The chain joins TRBV7-2 to TRBJ2-1; 9 nucleotides line up with TRBD2. The CDR3 length is 13 residues. V gave up 6 bases and J gave up 7 bases; unmatched junction bases: 4. Germline CDR1 SGHTA, CDR2 FQGNSA. The CDR3 reads CASRSLAGNEQFF. As DNA, the CDR3 is TGTGCCAGCAGATCTCTAGCGGGGAATGAGCAGTTCTTC.

The table lists this clone with a few counts. This chain connects TRBV7-9 to TRBJ1-6; a weak D match, TRBD1 (6 bases). CDR3 length: 13 residues. V lost 5 bases and J lost 7, with 9 bases in between. CDR1 is SEHNR and CDR2 is FQNEAQ in the germline V gene (reference sequence). This CDR3 reads CASSRQANSPLHF. The CDR3 nucleotides read TGTGCCAGCAGCCGACAGGCCAATTCACCCCTCCACTTT.

In its sample, this clone was seen a few times. V gene TRBV10-1 combines with J gene TRBJ1-1, with D unresolved. Germline values: CDR1 WNHNN, CDR2 SYGVQD (reference sequence). V gave up 4 bases and J gave up 5 bases, with 17 bases separating them. The length of the CDR3 is 15 residues. CDR3 coding DNA: TGCGCCAGCAGTGGAGGGTCGGAGCTCGGGACTGAAGCTTTCTTT. This translates into CASSGGSELGTEAFF.

The rearrangement uses TRBV6-2 or TRBV6-3 and TRBJ1-4; a weak D match, TRBD1 (6 bases). CDR3 length equals 14 residues. V lost 2 bases to trimming and J lost 8 bases, with 12 bases between them. The germline CDR1 and CDR2 sequences are MNHEY and SVGEGT. The CDR3 coding sequence is TGTGCCAGCAGTTACACAGGGCTGGGCGAAAAACTGTTTTTT. Amino acid sequence: CASSYTGLGEKLFF.

The chain employs TRBV6-6 and TRBJ2-7; no clear D gene. The CDR3 contains 12 residues. V dropped 5 bases and J dropped 0 bases, with 5 bases sitting between them. Germline V gives CDR1 MNHNY, CDR2 SVGAGI (reference sequence). This CDR3 reads CASSDTSYEQYF. CDR3 DNA: TGTGCCAGCAGTGACACCTCCTACGAGCAGTACTTC.

This sequence joins TRBV7-2 and TRBJ1-5; D possibly corresponds to TRBD1 (6 bases). In germline, CDR1 is SGHTA, CDR2 FQGNSA. CDR3 length equals 14 residues. V lost 2 bases and J 4 bases, leaving 9 bases between the germline ends. This CDR3 is CASSLFGQNQPQHF. CDR3 DNA: TGTGCCAGCAGCTTATTTGGACAGAATCAGCCCCAGCATTTT.

V and J are TRBV7-9 and TRBJ2-1; 14 bases map to TRBD2. V shed 5 bases and J 7 bases; nucleotides not matched to a gene: 7. Per the germline V gene, CDR1 is SEHNR and CDR2 is FQNEAQ (reference sequence). The CDR3 consists of 16 residues. The CDR3 here is CASSPGLAGGKNEQFF. The CDR3 DNA reads TGTGCCAGCAGCCCAGGACTAGCGGGGGGAAAAAATGAGCAGTTCTTC. The entire variable domain, with the rest obtained from reference TRBV7-9 and TRBJ2-1, is as follows: DTGVSQNPRHKITKRGQNVTFRCDPISEHNRLYWYRQTLGQGPEFLTYFQNEAQLEKSRLLSDRFSAERPKGSFSTLEIQRTEQGDSAMYLCASSPGLAGGKNEQFFGPGTRLTVL.

Here the CDR3 DNA reads TGCGCCAGCAGTTCGACAGGGGATACGCAGTATTTT. Residues: CASSSTGDTQYF. V is TRBV5-1 and J is TRBJ2-3; 7 bases fit TRBD1. The ends lost 5 bases at V and 6 bases at J; junction bases unmatched: 3. There are 12 residues in the CDR3. Germline CDR1 is SGHRS and CDR2 is YFSETQ.

V gene TRBV4-3 combines with J gene TRBJ1-2; 7 bases match TRBD1. CDR3 length: 13 amino acids. Germline V CDR1 and CDR2: LGHNA, YSLEER. The J segment lost 8 bases and the V segment lost 0 bases, leaving 3 bases of the junction unmatched. CDR3 bases: TGCGCCAGCAGCCAAGAGACAGGGAACGGCTACACCTTC. Amino acids: CASSQETGNGYTF.

This clone was seen once. The chain combines TRBV5-4 with TRBJ2-1; TRBD2 might be the D (6 bases). The CDR3 covers 14 residues. In germline, CDR1 is SGHNT, CDR2 YYREEE (reference sequence). The V end lost 4 bases, the J end lost 4 bases, and 12 bases lay between the germline ends. Written as DNA, the CDR3 is TGTGCCAGCAGCCCCAGGGCGGGGTACAATGAGCAGTTCTTC. It codes for CASSPRAGYNEQFF. Combining the CDR3 with reference TRBV5-4 and TRBJ2-1 gives the whole variable domain ETGVTQSPTHLIKTRGQQVTLRCSSQSGHNTVSWYQQALGQGPQFIFQYYREEENGRGNFPPRFSGLQFPNYSSELNVNALELDDSALYLCASSPRAGYNEQFFGPGTRLTVL.

The V gene is TRBV3-1 (or the pseudogene TRBV3-2), the J gene TRBJ1-3; TRBD1 is a possible D gene (6 bases). This CDR3 is built from 12 residues. V was trimmed by 5 bases and J by 7 bases, leaving 9 bases between them. Germline assignment: CDR1 LGHDT and CDR2 YNNKEL (reference sequence). CDR3 sequence reads: CASSRGGNTIYF. The CDR3, as DNA: TGTGCCAGCAGCAGGGGGGGGAACACCATATATTTT.

The chain uses TRBV6-5 and TRBJ1-2; TRBD1 might be the D (6 bases). The CDR3 is made up of 12 amino acids. Per the germline V gene, CDR1 is MNHEY and CDR2 is SVGAGI. Trimming removed 10 bases at V and 8 bases at J, with 17 bases between. The CDR3 protein is CATRGSGGGYTF. The CDR3 region has the DNA TGTGCCACCAGGGGATCAGGAGGCGGCTACACCTTC.

The chain carries TRBV6-1 and TRBJ2-7, with 7 bases matching TRBD1. Germline-derived CDR1 and CDR2 are MNHNS and SASEGT. The V and J ends lost 2 bases and 5 bases, in that order; junction bases with no gene match: 6. This CDR3 comprises 14 residues. This CDR3 reads CASSEMYRGHEQYF. The CDR3 coding sequence is TGTGCCAGCAGTGAAATGTACAGGGGCCACGAGCAGTACTTC.

The rearrangement uses TRBV5-4 and TRBJ1-2; 7 positions agree with TRBD1. The CDR3 sequence is 15 residues long. The germline V gene encodes CDR1 SGHNT and CDR2 YYREEE (reference sequence). V dropped 4 bases and J dropped 2; count of bases not matched to a gene: 8. CDR3 DNA sequence: TGTGCCAGCAGCGTCGACAGGGTTGAAAACTATGGCTACACCTTC. It is translated as CASSVDRVENYGYTF.

V and J are TRBV4-3 and TRBJ2-3; 12 bases align to TRBD2. V lost 1 base, J lost 5 bases, and 4 bases stayed unmatched. This CDR3 is 16 amino acids long. From germline, CDR1 is LGHNA and CDR2 YSLEER. CDR3 nucleotide sequence: TGCGCCAGCAGCCAAGGGGCTAGCGGGGGGGGAGATACGCAGTATTTT. Translation gives CASSQGASGGGDTQYF.

The V and J genes are TRBV29-1 and TRBJ2-7; 9 nucleotides agree with TRBD1. Trimming cost V 0 bases and J 3 bases; bases outside gene matches: 6. Germline lookup yields CDR1 SQVTM and CDR2 ANQGSEA. The CDR3 length is 15 residues. The CDR3 DNA follows: TGCAGCGTTGAAGATGGGGGGACAGGGTACTACGAGCAGTACTTC. It codes for CSVEDGGTGYYEQYF.

This clone was counted a few times. The J gene is TRBJ2-7, the V gene TRBV28, with D possibly matching TRBD1 (5 bases). The CDR3 is made up of 13 amino acids. Trimming cost V 4 bases and J 0 bases, with 7 bases left between them. Per the germline V gene, CDR1 is MDHEN and CDR2 is SYDVKM. The CDR3 DNA reads as TGTGCCAGCAGTTCAGGGTTCTCCTACGAGCAGTACTTC. This encodes CASSSGFSYEQYF.